This TCR beta chain was sequenced for a study of long-term antiretroviral therapy in people with HIV (dated by TCRdb to between 2021 and 2022). For the wider study: The earliest samples were collected about a decade before the 2015 WHO recommendation for immediate ART, when ART was typically delayed until CD4 counts fell. No cross-contamination during QIAcube processing was seen in test extractions of a monoclonal T-cell line run alongside around 34 polyclonal samples. The cohort contributed roughly 190 cryopreserved PBMC samples from a few dozen adults with confirmed HIV infection, collected serially over a mean of about 6 years (range 1-12). Among the roughly 30 participants with HIV, ten to eleven were female. This retrospective serial study examined whether starting ART and sustained HIV suppression were associated with changes in the composition and diversity of the TRB repertoire in peripheral blood. Broad study findings and their caveats: The repertoire was dominated across all time points by expanded TRB clones identified before ART initiation, although this dominance was seen to fluctuate and to decrease in many PLHIV after ART. No data were available on ART adherence, viral resistance or therapy changes, limiting inferences about post-ART repertoire changes. CDR3 length ranges in HIV repertoires were narrower than in controls, and network structure suggested an antigen-experienced repertoire with only a slight naive shift after ART. Unsorted PBMC were profiled instead of sorted CD4+ and CD8+ T cells because pre-ART samples had limited cell numbers. The samples span the years 2004 to 2017, and the ART regimens used at that time may not be as effective as current regimens. Because PBMC availability was limited, only the TCR beta chain was sequenced, with no alpha chain pairing. Starting ART was linked to a significant rise in TRB diversity, yet even after long-term ART the diversity remained significantly lower than in transplant donor controls.

The immunoSEQ hsTCRB v3.0 assay was used at survey level resolution to sequence the TRB variable region. A depth of roughly 35,000-55,000 T-cell genomes per sample was targeted for TRB sequencing. An Illumina MiSeq with a v3 150-cycle kit was used to sequence the pooled TRB libraries. In the source study's methods: Repertoire analysis was performed in R inside a reproducible Nextflow workflow that covered QC, data transformation and analysis. LymphoSeq2, an R package for exploring AIRR-Seq data, was used to implement custom analyses. A handful of samples yielding fewer than 5000 total TRB sequences were excluded, leaving 150 to 200 analyzed HIV repertoires. Among the 180 to 200 retained HIV repertoires, some 60 were collected before ART initiation and 120 to 140 were collected after ART initiation. Repertoires were downsampled to 5000 TRB nucleotide sequences, and summary statistics were averaged over 100 downsampling iterations. Only TRB sequences with CDR3 regions of at least seven amino acids were retained for analysis. Diversity was assessed using a clonality score derived from Shannon entropy and using the Gini coefficient. In the repertoire networks, any two of the top 5000 CDR3 amino acid sequences were linked whenever the two sequences differed by an edit distance of one. For TRB CDR3 amino acid sequences, antigen specificity groups and MHC restriction were predicted with GLIPH2. To flag known CMV, EBV, HIV or tissue antigen associations, CDR3 amino acid sequences were matched against VDJdb and McPAS-TCR. Pre-ART, post-ART and control groups were compared with Wilcoxon signed-rank tests and Holm-Bonferroni correction. Imported from immuneACCESS, the table was reduced by TCRdb to in-frame sequences with V and J called. These copies leave out some clones; in studies compared against another copy, an unresolved V gene accounts for under half, and the cause of the remainder is not known. The V and J calls and clone size come from that table; D and trimming were worked out from the DNA. The sample records roughly 27,000 clones, 85% of which are singletons. The leading ten clones occupy 8% to 10% of the sample.

On this clone: Its antigen is currently not known. The sample holds no much larger clone one base away, and base qualities are not on file.

To be included, a participant needed at least one PBMC sample from before ART initiation plus at least two post-ART samples. Treatment was received in the United States of America by all participants with HIV. Before DNA extraction, cryopreserved samples of roughly 1-10 million PBMC were thawed and washed. At the time of the earliest PBMC sample for each participant with HIV, ages ranged from roughly 23 to 55 years. PBMC samples from each participant spanned 1-4 timepoints before ART initiation and 2-8 timepoints after ART initiation, with a median of 7 samples. Serial HIV viral load, CD4+ T-cell count, ART history and demographic data were obtained for every participant. Genomic DNA was extracted from unsorted PBMC with a Qiagen kit on a QIAcube, with processing performed in batches of 12 samples. The sample consisted of unsorted PBMCs, taken 2.3 years after starting antiretroviral therapy. The clonotype comes from a man aged 40-49 years with HIV.

The CDR3 reads CASSDGGNEQFF. The nucleotide sequence is TGTGCCAGCAGCGACGGGGGCAATGAGCAGTTCTTC. The chain is assembled from TRBV27 and TRBJ2-1; D gene: possibly TRBD2, on 6 matching bases. Measured from the cysteine to the phenylalanine, the CDR3 is 12 residues long. The CDR3 DNA has 36 bases and is translated from base 1. As encoded in the germline V gene (reference sequence), CDR1 is MNHEY while CDR2 is SMNVEV. The germline ends are 9 bases apart after V is trimmed by 6 bases and J by 6 bases.